The 3 T cell receptor beta chains below come from one sample, sequenced in a study of T cells in women clearing cervical HPV infection. Generated by immunoSEQ multiplex PCR, the TCRdb table keeps only in-frame clones and is missing some. Its table lists tens of thousands of clones. Sequenced sample: blood buffy coat. The receptors derive from a woman aged 18 to 75 with a cervical HPV16 infection that either progressed to CIN3+ or cleared (not recorded which).

Points on this clone: The read ends 3 residues before the CDR3 terminus; that terminus is restored from the germline J gene. J is TRBJ1-1 and V is TRBV20-1, with TRBD1 matching 8 bases. With 5 bases clipped from V and 5 bases from J, the junction kept 7 bases outside the gene matches. The CDR3 contains 13 residues. CDR1 and CDR2 (germline): DFQATT, SNEGSKA (reference sequence). CDR3: CSALTGGGTEAFF. CDR3 DNA (partial): TGCAGTGCTTTAACAGGGGGTGGGACTGAA.

As for this clone: Read coverage stops 3 residues before the CDR3 terminus; the germline J gene supplies the remainder. The chain carries TRBV11-2 and TRBJ2-3; 8 bases agree with TRBD2. V lost 3 bases to trimming and J lost 0 bases; unmatched junction nucleotides: 2. The V gene's germline CDR1 is SGHAT and CDR2 FQNNGV. The CDR3 has 15 residues. CDR3 protein: CASSLAGGSTDTQYF. Incomplete CDR3 DNA: TGTGCCAGCAGCTTGGCGGGGGGAAGCACAGATACG.

With regard to this clone: Read data end 3 residues before the CDR3 end; the end is taken from the germline J gene. Additional DNA sequences in this sample encode the identical CDR3. The chain has TRBV20-1 and TRBJ2-7; D is perhaps TRBD2 (6 bases). The CDR3 is 12 residues long. The ends were cut back, 6 bases at V and 3 bases at J, with 12 bases in the middle. Germline CDR1 and CDR2: DFQATT and SNEGSKA (reference sequence). Here the CDR3 reads CSASGTYYEQYF. Incomplete CDR3 DNA: TGCAGTGCCAGTGGGACTTACTACGAG.